This TCR beta chain derives from a study of shared clonotypes between healthy human individuals. For the study at large: A donor's plate count was three for CD4 naive and three for CD4 memory; CD8 naive had two and CD8 memory one.

Notes on this clone: Its antigen is currently unknown.

Points from the study as a whole: Compared with memory subsets, naive subsets generally had larger estimated richness. A few donors showed sharing of 4.5% to 6% of naive CD4 clonotypes.

V lost 5 bases and J lost 1, with 15 bases in between. Germline values: CDR1 SGHRS, CDR2 YFSETQ. This CDR3 has 16 amino acids. On sorted subsets, replicate PCRs used roughly 220 ng DNA, or 31,000 or so T cell genomes. The protocol was immunoSEQ multiplex PCR, while the TCRdb copy is restricted to in-frame clones and leaves out a portion. The sample shows about 2.4 million clones, just over 90% of them seen only once. This receptor was identified in a man between 18 and 29 years old in good health. Material for sequencing was naive CD4+ T cells sorted from blood. Subset described: CD45RA+ positively selected. V usage is TRBV5-1 and J usage is TRBJ1-4; D is undetermined. The CDR3 protein is CASSLGSARTNEKLFF. The CDR3 DNA reads as TGCGCCAGCAGTCTCGGAAGTGCCCGAACTAATGAAAAACTGTTTTTT.